The clone carrying this T cell receptor beta chain was seen at least ten times. CDR1 is SNHLY, CDR2 FYNNEI, per germline. This CDR3 region has 16 residues. The V and J ends lost 3 bases and 1 base respectively, with 16 bases between them. The record originates from a study of Graves' ophthalmopathy and Graves' hyperthyroidism. The study amplified TCR beta CDR3 regions using RNA transcripts. The workflow started with a first-round RT-PCR run with HTBI primers and then moved on to a second-round multiplex PCR. From the multiplex PCR reads, TCRdb called clonotypes with MiXCR, one entry per CDR3 protein. The table has about 550,000 distinct CDR3 sequences, just under 40% seen once.

This sequence joins TRBV2 and TRBJ2-7; the D gene is possibly TRBD2 (5 bases). The material sequenced was peripheral blood or thyroid tissue (not recorded which). This TCR derives from an adult man with Graves' hyperthyroidism. The CDR3 coding sequence is TGTGCCAGCAGTGACCCCCTAGCTCCGAGGTCCTACGAGCAGTACTTC. It specifies CASSDPLAPRSYEQYF.